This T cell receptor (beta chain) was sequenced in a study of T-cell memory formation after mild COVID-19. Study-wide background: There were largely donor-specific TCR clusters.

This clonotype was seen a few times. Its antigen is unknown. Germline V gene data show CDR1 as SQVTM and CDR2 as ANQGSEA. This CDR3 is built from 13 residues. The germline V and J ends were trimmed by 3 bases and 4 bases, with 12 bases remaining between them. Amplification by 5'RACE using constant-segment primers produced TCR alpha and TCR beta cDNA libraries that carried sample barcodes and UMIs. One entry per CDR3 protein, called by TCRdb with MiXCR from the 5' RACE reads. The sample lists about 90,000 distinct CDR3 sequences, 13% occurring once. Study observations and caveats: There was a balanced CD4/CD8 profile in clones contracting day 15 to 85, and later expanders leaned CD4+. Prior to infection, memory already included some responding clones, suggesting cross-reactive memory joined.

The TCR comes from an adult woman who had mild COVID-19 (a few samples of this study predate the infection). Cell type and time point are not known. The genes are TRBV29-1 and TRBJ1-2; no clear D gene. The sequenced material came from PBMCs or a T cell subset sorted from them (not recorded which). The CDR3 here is CSVDSGELYGYTF. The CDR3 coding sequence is TGCAGCGTTGATTCTGGGGAACTCTATGGCTACACCTTC.